The following is a TCR beta chain sequence with its context. Antigen: not known. The record originates from a study of regulatory T cells in long-lasting Graves disease. Findings of the study overall: A reduction in accuracy may have resulted from the small sample size.

The CDR3 contains 15 residues. The germline gives CDR1 LNHDA, CDR2 SQIVND (reference sequence). After removal of 10 bases from V and 8 bases from J, the junction contained 14 bases not matched to a gene. HTBI primers from iRepertoire and Arm-PCR of CDR3 regions yielded the TCR beta libraries. TCRdb passed the multiplex PCR reads through MiXCR, listing each CDR3 protein once. The sample yields about 340,000 distinct CDR3 sequences, about 20% seen once. Time point in this sample: persistent/refractory GD, antithyroid drugs over 5 years with positive TRAb. PBMC RNA was the source of the TCR library. The chain is built from TRBV19 and TRBJ1-2, with 12 positions matching TRBD1. The sample was peripheral blood mononuclear cells (PBMCs), taken when the disease was refractory, from a patient treated with antithyroid drugs. This TCR came from a female donor with Graves disease. CDR3 bases: TGTGCCACCCGGGGACCGGGACAGGGGGCGTGGGGCTACACCTTC. This translates into CATRGPGQGAWGYTF.